A selection of T cell receptor beta chains follows, all from one sample in a study of T cell changes during pregnancy in multiple sclerosis. The protocol was immunoSEQ multiplex PCR, while the TCRdb copy is restricted to in-frame clones and leaves out a portion. Of roughly 45,000 clones in the sample, around 92% were seen once. The material was CD8+ T cells from peripheral blood mononuclear cells, obtained after pregnancy. These receptors originate from a female donor with multiple sclerosis, enrolled in a pregnancy study. Each CDR3 is given with its conserved first and last residue. Each record gives: V gene, D gene, clone size, J gene, CDR3 DNA, CDR3 protein. A D gene is named only where the DNA matches it firmly. The listing skips clone size in some rows; elsewhere it reads once, few, many or a size class.

v_call: TRBV4-2; d_call: -; clone_size: -; j_call: TRBJ2-7; cdr3_nt: TGTGCCAGCAGCCAATCCGGGGTAATGTTCGAGCAGTACTTC; cdr3_aa: CASSQSGVMFEQYF
v_call: TRBV5-4; d_call: -; clone_size: -; j_call: TRBJ2-7; cdr3_nt: TGTGCCAGCAGCACTTCCTACGAGCAGTACTTC; cdr3_aa: CASSTSYEQYF
v_call: TRBV2; d_call: -; clone_size: -; j_call: TRBJ1-2; cdr3_nt: TGTGCCAGTATTCTGGAGGGGATCTATGGCTACACCTTC; cdr3_aa: CASILEGIYGYTF
v_call: TRBV7-6; d_call: -; clone_size: -; j_call: TRBJ2-7; cdr3_nt: TGTGCCAGCAGCCCATACGACAGTTCCTACGAGCAGTACTTC; cdr3_aa: CASSPYDSSYEQYF
v_call: TRBV7-9; d_call: -; clone_size: -; j_call: TRBJ2-2; cdr3_nt: TGTGCCAGCAGCTCCCGGGAACGGGACACCGGGGAGCTGTTTTTT; cdr3_aa: CASSSRERDTGELFF
v_call: TRBV2; d_call: TRBD1; clone_size: -; j_call: TRBJ1-1; cdr3_nt: TGTGCCAGCAGTGAACCCAGGGACAGGGGGTTAGACACTGAAGCTTTCTTT; cdr3_aa: CASSEPRDRGLDTEAFF
v_call: TRBV27; d_call: -; clone_size: -; j_call: TRBJ1-1; cdr3_nt: TGTGCCAGCAGTTCAGGGCTAATCACTGAAGCTTTCTTT; cdr3_aa: CASSSGLITEAFF
v_call: TRBV19; d_call: -; clone_size: once; j_call: TRBJ2-7; cdr3_nt: TGTGCCAGTAGACTGTCGAGCTCCTACGAGCAGTACTTC; cdr3_aa: CASRLSSSYEQYF
v_call: TRBV7-6; d_call: -; clone_size: -; j_call: TRBJ2-2; cdr3_nt: TGTGCCAGCAGCTTTTCGAGCACCGGGGAGCTGTTTTTT; cdr3_aa: CASSFSSTGELFF
v_call: TRBV5-5; d_call: TRBD2; clone_size: -; j_call: TRBJ2-1; cdr3_nt: TGTGCCAGCAGCGAAAGACTAGCGACGCACAATGAGCAGTTCTTC; cdr3_aa: CASSERLATHNEQFF
v_call: TRBV7-9; d_call: TRBD2; clone_size: -; j_call: TRBJ2-1; cdr3_nt: TGTGCCAGCAGCCAGACTAGCGGGAAGTATAATGAGCAGTTCTTC; cdr3_aa: CASSQTSGKYNEQFF
v_call: TRBV7-8; d_call: TRBD2; clone_size: -; j_call: TRBJ2-1; cdr3_nt: TGTGCCAGCATGACTAGCCCCTCCTACAATGAGCAGTTCTTC; cdr3_aa: CASMTSPSYNEQFF
v_call: TRBV5-4; d_call: -; clone_size: once; j_call: TRBJ2-5; cdr3_nt: TGTGCCAGCAGCTTGGGAGCAGGAGAGACCCAGTACTTC; cdr3_aa: CASSLGAGETQYF
v_call: TRBV18; d_call: -; clone_size: few; j_call: TRBJ1-2; cdr3_nt: TGTGCCAGCTCACCAGAATACCGGGGGTACGGCTACACCTTC; cdr3_aa: CASSPEYRGYGYTF
v_call: TRBV9; d_call: TRBD1; clone_size: -; j_call: TRBJ1-4; cdr3_nt: TGTGCCAGCAGCGTAGGGGACAGAGAAGAAAAACTGTTTTTT; cdr3_aa: CASSVGDREEKLFF